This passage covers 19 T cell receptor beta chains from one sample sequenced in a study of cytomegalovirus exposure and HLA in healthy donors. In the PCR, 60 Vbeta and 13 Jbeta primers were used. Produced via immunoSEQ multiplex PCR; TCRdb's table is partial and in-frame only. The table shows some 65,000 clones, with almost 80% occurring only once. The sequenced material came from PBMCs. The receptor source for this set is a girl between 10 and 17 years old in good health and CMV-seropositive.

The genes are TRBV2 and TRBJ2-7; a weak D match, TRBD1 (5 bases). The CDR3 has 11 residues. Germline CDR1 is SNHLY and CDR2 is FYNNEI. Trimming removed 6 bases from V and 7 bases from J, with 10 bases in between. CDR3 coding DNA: TGTGCCAGCAGCAGGGTATGGGAGCAGTACTTC. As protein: CASSRVWEQYF.

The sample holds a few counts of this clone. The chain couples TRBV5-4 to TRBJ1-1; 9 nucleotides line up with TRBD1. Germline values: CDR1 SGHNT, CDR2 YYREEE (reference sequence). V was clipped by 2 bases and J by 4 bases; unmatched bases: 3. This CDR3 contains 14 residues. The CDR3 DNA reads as TGTGCCAGCAGCTTAACGACAGGGGGCACTGAAGCTTTCTTT. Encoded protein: CASSLTTGGTEAFF.

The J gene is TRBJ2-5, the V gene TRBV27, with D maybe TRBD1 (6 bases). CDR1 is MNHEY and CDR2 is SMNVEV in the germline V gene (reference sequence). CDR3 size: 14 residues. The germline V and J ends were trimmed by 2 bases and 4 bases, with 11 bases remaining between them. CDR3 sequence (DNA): TGTGCCAGCAGTTTAATGGTAGGGGGAGAGACCCAGTACTTC. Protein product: CASSLMVGGETQYF.

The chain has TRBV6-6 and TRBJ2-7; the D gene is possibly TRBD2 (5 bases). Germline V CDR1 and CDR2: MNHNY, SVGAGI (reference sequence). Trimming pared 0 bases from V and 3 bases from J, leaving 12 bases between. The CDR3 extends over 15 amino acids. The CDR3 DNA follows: TGTGCCAGCAGTTACTCTTCGAAGCGGAACTACGAGCAGTACTTC. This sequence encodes CASSYSSKRNYEQYF.

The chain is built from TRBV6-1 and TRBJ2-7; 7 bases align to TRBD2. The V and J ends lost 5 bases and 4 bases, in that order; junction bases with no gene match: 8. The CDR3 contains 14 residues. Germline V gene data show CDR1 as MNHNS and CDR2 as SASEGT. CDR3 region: CASSYVAGVYEQYF. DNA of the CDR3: TGTGCCAGCAGTTATGTTGCGGGAGTTTACGAGCAGTACTTC.

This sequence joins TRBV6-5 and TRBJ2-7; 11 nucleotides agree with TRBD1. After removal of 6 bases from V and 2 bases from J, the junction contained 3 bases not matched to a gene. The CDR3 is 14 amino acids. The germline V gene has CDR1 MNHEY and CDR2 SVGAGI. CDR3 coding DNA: TGTGCCAGCAGGCCGGGACAGGGGGCCTACGAGCAGTACTTC. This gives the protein CASRPGQGAYEQYF.

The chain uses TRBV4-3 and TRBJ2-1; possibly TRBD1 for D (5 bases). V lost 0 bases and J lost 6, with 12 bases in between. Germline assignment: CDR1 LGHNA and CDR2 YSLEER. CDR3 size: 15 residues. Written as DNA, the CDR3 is TGCGCCAGCAGCCAAGATTTGGCAGGGCCCAATGAGCAGTTCTTC. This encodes CASSQDLAGPNEQFF.

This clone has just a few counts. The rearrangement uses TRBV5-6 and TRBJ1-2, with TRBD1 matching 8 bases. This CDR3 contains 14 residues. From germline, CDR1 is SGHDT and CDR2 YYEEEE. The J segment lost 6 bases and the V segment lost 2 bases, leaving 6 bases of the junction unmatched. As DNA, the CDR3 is TGTGCCAGCAGCTTCCGGGACAGGCAGCATGGCTACACCTTC. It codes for CASSFRDRQHGYTF.

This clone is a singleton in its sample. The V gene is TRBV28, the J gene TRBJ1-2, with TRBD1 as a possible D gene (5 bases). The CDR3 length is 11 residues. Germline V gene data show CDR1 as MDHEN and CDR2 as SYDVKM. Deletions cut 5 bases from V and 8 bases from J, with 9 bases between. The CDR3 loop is CASSGDWGYTF. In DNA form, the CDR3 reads TGTGCCAGCAGTGGGGACTGGGGCTACACCTTC.

CDR3 bases: TGTGCCACCAGCAGAGATCGCTTGGGGGCCGCCCTTTTCGAGTTCTTC. Translated: CATSRDRLGAALFEFF. The gene calls are TRBV15 and TRBJ2-1, with D possibly TRBD1 on 6 matching bases. In germline, CDR1 is LNHNV, CDR2 YYDKDF (reference sequence). CDR3 size: 16 residues. V was trimmed by 0 bases and J by 14 bases, leaving 23 bases between them.

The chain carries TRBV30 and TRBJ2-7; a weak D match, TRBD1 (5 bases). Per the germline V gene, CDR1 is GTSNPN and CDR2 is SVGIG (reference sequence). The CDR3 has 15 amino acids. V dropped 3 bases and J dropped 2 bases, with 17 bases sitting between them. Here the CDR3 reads CAWRREAGQAYEQYF. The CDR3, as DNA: TGTGCCTGGAGAAGAGAGGCAGGGCAAGCCTACGAGCAGTACTTC.

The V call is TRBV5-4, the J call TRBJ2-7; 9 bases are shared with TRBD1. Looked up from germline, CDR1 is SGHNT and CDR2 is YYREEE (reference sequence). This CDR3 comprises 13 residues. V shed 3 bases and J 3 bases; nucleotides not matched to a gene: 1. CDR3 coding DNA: TGTGCCAGCAGCTCGGACAGGGGCTACGAGCAGTACTTC. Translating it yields CASSSDRGYEQYF.

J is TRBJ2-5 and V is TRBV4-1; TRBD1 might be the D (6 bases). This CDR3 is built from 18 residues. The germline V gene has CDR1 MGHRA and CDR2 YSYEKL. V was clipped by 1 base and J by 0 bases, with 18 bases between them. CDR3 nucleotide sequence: TGCGCCAGCAGCCAAGCTTTTGGGGGCCTGGGGTACCAAGAGACCCAGTACTTC. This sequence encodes CASSQAFGGLGYQETQYF.

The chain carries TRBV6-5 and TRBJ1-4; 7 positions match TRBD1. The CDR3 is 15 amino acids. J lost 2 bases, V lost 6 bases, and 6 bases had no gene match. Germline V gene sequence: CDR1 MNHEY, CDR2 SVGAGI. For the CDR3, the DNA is TGTGCCAGCAGCGCCTCACAGGGGACTAATGAAAAACTGTTTTTT. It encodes CASSASQGTNEKLFF.

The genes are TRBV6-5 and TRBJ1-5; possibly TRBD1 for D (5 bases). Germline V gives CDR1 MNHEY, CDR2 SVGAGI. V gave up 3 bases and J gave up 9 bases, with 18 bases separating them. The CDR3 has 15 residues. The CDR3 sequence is CASSYSAGEGWPQHF. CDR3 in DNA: TGTGCCAGCAGTTATTCGGCGGGGGAAGGGTGGCCCCAGCATTTT.

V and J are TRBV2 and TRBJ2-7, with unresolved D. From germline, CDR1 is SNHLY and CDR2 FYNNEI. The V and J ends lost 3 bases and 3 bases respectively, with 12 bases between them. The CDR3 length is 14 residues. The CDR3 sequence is CASSDSSYYYEQYF. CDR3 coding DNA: TGTGCCAGCAGTGACTCTAGTTACTACTACGAGCAGTACTTC.

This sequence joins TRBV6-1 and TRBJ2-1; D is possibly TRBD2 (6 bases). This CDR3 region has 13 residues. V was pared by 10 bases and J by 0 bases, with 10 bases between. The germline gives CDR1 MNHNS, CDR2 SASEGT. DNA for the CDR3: TGTGCCACCTTCGGGGGCTCCTACAATGAGCAGTTCTTC. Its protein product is CATFGGSYNEQFF.

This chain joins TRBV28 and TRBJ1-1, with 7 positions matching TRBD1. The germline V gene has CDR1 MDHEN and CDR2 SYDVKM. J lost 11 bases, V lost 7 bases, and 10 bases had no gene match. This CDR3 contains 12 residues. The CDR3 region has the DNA TGTGCCAGCACCTTAGGAGGGGGCCGGGCTTTCTTT. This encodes CASTLGGGRAFF.

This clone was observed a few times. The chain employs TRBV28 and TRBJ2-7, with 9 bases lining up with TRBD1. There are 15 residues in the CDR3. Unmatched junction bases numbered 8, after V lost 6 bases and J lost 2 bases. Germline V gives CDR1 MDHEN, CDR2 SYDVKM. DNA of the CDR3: TGTGCCAGCAGGAGAGACAGGGGGTTTACCTACGAGCAGTACTTC. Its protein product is CASRRDRGFTYEQYF.